The sequence of this T cell receptor beta chain was determined in a study of radiotherapy plus CTLA-4 blockade in lung cancer (dated by TCRdb to about 2018). In terms of the full investigation: Objective responses occurred in around 19% of enrolled patients, and about 33% achieved disease control.

Concerning this clone itself: Its antigen is unknown. No clone much larger than this one lies a single base away; base qualities are absent.

The receptor library was made with the immunoSEQ multiplex PCR assay. TCRdb limited this immuneACCESS table to in-frame rearrangements with V and J called. A share of clones is missing; checked studies link under half to unresolved V genes, and the rest is unexplained. The sample table contains around 43,000 clones; only one count was recorded for 70% to 80% of them. Jointly, the top ten make up 9.5% to 10% of the sample. The study tested focal radiation therapy combined with CTLA-4 blockade (ipilimumab) in patients with chemo-refractory metastatic non-small-cell lung cancer. Study-wide findings and limitations: After treatment with radiotherapy and ipilimumab, TCR clones that originated in tumors expanded in peripheral blood. The strongest predictors of response were reported to be early dynamic shifts in blood T cell clones along with a rise in serum interferon-beta following radiation.

Sequenced material: peripheral blood, taken from a patient treated with radiotherapy plus ipilimumab. The sequence was collected from a human donor with non-small cell lung cancer who had stable disease on radiotherapy plus ipilimumab.

The CDR3 amino acid sequence is: CASSSTGLDGYTF. The DNA reads as follows: TGTGCCAGCAGTTCGACAGGGCTCGATGGCTACACCTTC. The sequence is built from TRBV27 and TRBJ1-2, with 7 junctional bases fitting TRBD1. Via the germline V gene (reference sequence), CDR1 is MNHEY and CDR2 SMNVEV. Its CDR3 holds 13 amino acids, cysteine through phenylalanine. Only the CDR3 portion is preserved as DNA: 39 bases, with reading frame beginning at the first base. V lost 4 bases and J lost 6 bases, and the count of bases not matched to a germline gene is 5.